This TCR beta chain was sequenced for a study of shared clonotypes between healthy human individuals. Profiled with immunoSEQ multiplex PCR; TCRdb holds only in-frame clones, not every one. The table lists under 1,100,000 clones, approximately 80% of them singletons, with roughly 0.62% in the top ten. The V gene's germline CDR1 is SQVTM and CDR2 ANQGSEA. There are 14 residues in the CDR3. Trimming left V 4 bases short and J 0 bases short, with 12 bases between. The sequence derives from a man younger than 30 in good health. Some clones in this sample may be carry-over from other donors' samples. Sequencing was performed on memory CD4+ T cells from PBMCs. Subset indicated: CD45RA-negative fraction. The rearrangement uses TRBV29-1 and TRBJ2-5; D might be TRBD2 (6 bases). This CDR3 reads CSVALGEDQETQYF. The CDR3 DNA sequence: TGCAGCGTTGCGTTGGGGGAGGACCAAGAGACCCAGTACTTC.